The 20 T cell receptor beta chains given below trace back to one sample, sequenced in a study of cytomegalovirus exposure and HLA in healthy donors. Some clones are missing from TCRdb's copy, which holds only in-frame ones; the method was immunoSEQ multiplex PCR. The table has 150,000 to 200,000 clones, about 90% seen once. Sequencing was performed on PBMCs. These receptors originate from a woman in her twenties or thirties in good health and CMV-seronegative.

V gene TRBV6-1 combines with J gene TRBJ2-1, with 9 bases fitting TRBD1. The CDR3 is 16 amino acids. Trimming removed 2 bases from V and 9 bases from J; junction bases left unmatched: 11. The germline CDR1 and CDR2 sequences are MNHNS and SASEGT. The CDR3 DNA is TGTGCCAGCAGTGAAAGGTCGGGACAGGGTAGAGGTGAGCAGTTCTTC. Translated, it gives CASSERSGQGRGEQFF.

V usage is TRBV7-9 and J usage is TRBJ2-7, with D unclear. CDR3 length: 12 amino acids. Per germline, CDR1 SEHNR and CDR2 FQNEAQ (reference sequence). Trimming removed 1 base at V and 5 bases at J, with 6 bases between. The CDR3 DNA sequence: TGTGCCAGCAGCTTAGTGGTGGACGAGCAGTACTTC. Its translation is CASSLVVDEQYF.

The V gene is TRBV2, the J gene TRBJ1-5; D is unclear. Germline CDR1 SNHLY, CDR2 FYNNEI. V lost 5 bases to trimming and J lost 6 bases, with 8 bases between them. The CDR3 runs 12 residues. CDR3 sequence (DNA): TGTGCCAGCAGTTTCGGGGTTCAGCCCCAGCATTTT. Protein product: CASSFGVQPQHF. Using reference TRBV2 and TRBJ1-5 for the parts outside the CDR3, the full variable domain is EPEVTQTPSHQVTQMGQEVILRCVPISNHLYFYWYRQILGQKVEFLVSFYNNEISEKSEIFDDQFSVERPDGSNFTLKIRSTKLEDSAMYFCASSFGVQPQHFGDGTRLSIL.

This rearrangement joins TRBV28 to TRBJ1-5; maybe TRBD1 (5 bases). Trimming stripped 4 bases from V and 0 bases from J, with 10 bases between. This CDR3 has 15 residues. The germline gives CDR1 MDHEN, CDR2 SYDVKM. CDR3 loop: CASSSAGSSNQPQHF. The CDR3 coding sequence is TGTGCCAGCAGTTCGGCAGGGAGTAGCAATCAGCCCCAGCATTTT. The full variable domain, in which reference TRBV28 and TRBJ1-5 provide the parts outside the CDR3, is DVKVTQSSRYLVKRTGEKVFLECVQDMDHENMFWYRQDPGLGLRLIYFSYDVKMKEKGDIPEGYSVSREKKERFSLILESASTNQTSMYLCASSSAGSSNQPQHFGDGTRLSIL.

This chain joins TRBV29-1 and TRBJ1-3, with unresolved D. The germline V gene has CDR1 SQVTM and CDR2 ANQGSEA. Trimming stripped 4 bases from V and 0 bases from J, with 10 bases between. The CDR3 is 14 residues long. The CDR3 DNA reads as TGCAGCGTTGCTCACAGTAACTCTGGAAACACCATATATTTT. Protein product: CSVAHSNSGNTIYF.

The chain joins TRBV4-3 to TRBJ1-2, with D hard to call. Trimming cost V 0 bases and J 4 bases, with 9 bases left between them. CDR1 LGHNA and CDR2 YSLEER come from the germline V gene. This CDR3 has 14 amino acids. The CDR3 coding sequence is TGCGCCAGCAGCCAAGATCCTTTAGGCTATGGCTACACCTTC. Translating gives CASSQDPLGYGYTF.

The chain uses TRBV5-6 and TRBJ2-5; unclear D gene. Trimming took 6 bases from V and 4 from J, leaving 13 bases between them. The germline gives CDR1 SGHDT, CDR2 YYEEEE. The CDR3 is made up of 13 amino acids. The CDR3 DNA follows: TGTGCCAGCACCCGGGCTGGAACAGAGACCCAGTACTTC. It specifies CASTRAGTETQYF.

J is TRBJ2-3 and V is TRBV5-6, with 7 bases that match TRBD1. This CDR3 contains 13 residues. The V gene end was trimmed by 4 bases and the J gene end by 4 bases; junction bases not matched to a gene: 3. Germline lookup yields CDR1 SGHDT and CDR2 YYEEEE. Here the CDR3 reads CASSPTGADTQYF. For the CDR3, the DNA is TGTGCCAGCAGCCCCACAGGGGCAGATACGCAGTATTTT.

V is TRBV5-4 and J is TRBJ1-1; D not resolved. The germline gives CDR1 SGHNT, CDR2 YYREEE (reference sequence). The ends were cut back, 2 bases at V and 2 bases at J, with 10 bases in the middle. CDR3 length: 14 amino acids. Here the CDR3 reads CASSFSVTNTEAFF. DNA of the CDR3: TGTGCCAGCAGCTTTTCCGTCACTAACACTGAAGCTTTCTTT.

The chain employs TRBV13 and TRBJ2-5, with TRBD1 as a possible D gene (5 bases). The CDR3 totals 17 residues. Between the trimmed V and J ends, which lost 0 bases and 6 bases, there was a span of 20 bases. In germline, CDR1 is PRHDT, CDR2 FYEKMQ (reference sequence). The CDR3 DNA is TGTGCCAGCAGCTTAGGGAGGAGCGTACAGGATGGAAAGACCCAGTACTTC. Protein: CASSLGRSVQDGKTQYF.

The chain employs TRBV25-1 and TRBJ2-3; tentative D call: TRBD1 (5 bases). CDR1 is MGHDK and CDR2 is SYGVNS in the germline V gene. Trimming pared 0 bases from V and 5 bases from J, leaving 12 bases between. CDR3 size: 15 residues. CDR3 DNA sequence: TGTGCCAGCAGTGAATACACAGGTTCGGTAGATACGCAGTATTTT. Translated: CASSEYTGSVDTQYF.

This chain links TRBV18 with TRBJ2-1; D is undetermined. Germline V gene data show CDR1 as KGHSH and CDR2 as LQKENI. The ends were cut back, 2 bases at V and 7 bases at J, with 18 bases in the middle. The length of the CDR3 is 16 residues. In DNA, the CDR3 is TGTGCCAGCTCACCAAATTTGTCTCAGCGTGGTAATGAGCAGTTCTTC. Its translation is CASSPNLSQRGNEQFF.

This chain connects TRBV30 to TRBJ1-2, with D unclear. This CDR3 spans 13 amino acids. V lost 5 bases, J lost 6 bases, and 16 bases lay in between. The germline V gene has CDR1 GTSNPN and CDR2 SVGIG (reference sequence). CDR3 coding DNA: TGTGCCTGGTGGGATCCGGGATTTCATGGCTACACCTTC. This gives the protein CAWWDPGFHGYTF.

The J gene is TRBJ1-2, the V gene TRBV4-1; 7 positions agree with TRBD1. The CDR3 covers 16 residues. Germline CDR1 and CDR2: MGHRA and YSYEKL. Trimming removed 3 bases from V and 4 bases from J; junction bases left unmatched: 11. CDR3: CASSHLGQAGVYGYTF. In DNA form, the CDR3 reads TGCGCCAGCAGCCATCTCGGACAGGCTGGGGTCTATGGCTACACCTTC.

The chain recombines TRBV11-2 with TRBJ2-7, with 8 bases aligning to TRBD1. Germline V CDR1 and CDR2: SGHAT, FQNNGV. This CDR3 has 13 amino acids. Trimming at V came to 5 bases and at J to 5 bases, leaving 5 bases not matched to a gene. CDR3 amino acids: CASSEDRVNEQYF. CDR3 nucleotide sequence: TGTGCCAGCAGCGAGGACAGGGTTAACGAGCAGTACTTC.

The chain employs TRBV4-2 and TRBJ2-1, with D perhaps matching TRBD2 (6 bases). Germline CDR1 reads LGHNA; CDR2 reads YNFKEQ. The V end was cut by 0 bases, the J end by 4 bases, with 10 bases between. CDR3 length equals 15 residues. CDR3 bases: TGTGCCAGCAGCCAAGATCTGGGGACTTACAATGAGCAGTTCTTC. Translation gives CASSQDLGTYNEQFF.

V gene TRBV5-4 combines with J gene TRBJ2-7; TRBD2 agrees at 13 bases. The CDR3 spans 16 residues. The trim removed 4 bases at V and 3 bases at J, leaving 7 bases unmatched. Germline CDR1 reads SGHNT; CDR2 reads YYREEE (reference sequence). This chain's CDR3 is CASSAPGLAGDYEQYF. The DNA for the CDR3 is TGTGCCAGCAGCGCTCCCGGACTAGCGGGAGACTACGAGCAGTACTTC.

The genes are TRBV5-4 and TRBJ2-5, with unresolved D. The CDR3 extends over 13 amino acids. V was trimmed by 0 bases and J by 5 bases, leaving 8 bases between them. Germline CDR1 SGHNT, CDR2 YYREEE (reference sequence). CDR3 sequence reads: CASSLGIKETQYF. As DNA, the CDR3 is TGTGCCAGCAGCTTGGGTATAAAGGAGACCCAGTACTTC.

The rearrangement joins TRBV19 to TRBJ1-6; the D is unclear. This CDR3 region has 15 residues. V was trimmed by 4 bases and J by 0 bases, leaving 7 bases between them. The germline V gene has CDR1 LNHDA and CDR2 SQIVND (reference sequence). CDR3 region: CASSTVPSYNSPLHF. CDR3 in DNA: TGTGCCAGTAGTACCGTCCCCTCCTATAATTCACCCCTCCACTTT.

The CDR3 nucleotides read TGTGCCAGCAGCGCGGGGGACCGACCAGGCACAGATACGCAGTATTTT. Translated, it gives CASSAGDRPGTDTQYF. The chain combines TRBV9 with TRBJ2-3; D perhaps matches TRBD2 (6 bases). The ends were cut back, 3 bases at V and 1 base at J, with 15 bases in the middle. The CDR3 sequence is 16 residues long. Germline V gene sequence: CDR1 SGDLS, CDR2 YYNGEE.